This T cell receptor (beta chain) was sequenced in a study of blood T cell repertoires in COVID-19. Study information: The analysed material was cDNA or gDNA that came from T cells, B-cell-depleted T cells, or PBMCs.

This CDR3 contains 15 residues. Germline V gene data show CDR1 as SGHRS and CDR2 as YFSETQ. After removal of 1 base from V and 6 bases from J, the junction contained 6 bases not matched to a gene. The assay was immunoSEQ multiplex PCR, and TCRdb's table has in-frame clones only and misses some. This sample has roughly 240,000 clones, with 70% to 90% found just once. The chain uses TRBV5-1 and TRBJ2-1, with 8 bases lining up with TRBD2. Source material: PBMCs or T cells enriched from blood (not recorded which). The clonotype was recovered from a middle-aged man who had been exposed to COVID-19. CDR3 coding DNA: TGCGCCAGCAGCTTGAGTCGGGGGGGACCCAATGAGCAGTTCTTC. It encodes CASSLSRGGPNEQFF.